The entry that follows covers one T cell receptor (beta chain) sequence. The target antigen is unknown. The data stem from a study of human T cells and chemical hapten exposure. General study findings and limits: Sensitizing to DPC left TCRs with a frequency above 1 in 1000 unaltered.

The V end lost 3 bases, the J end lost 3 bases, and 14 bases lay between the germline ends. Per the germline V gene, CDR1 is SGDLS and CDR2 is YYNGEE. The CDR3 is 15 residues long. In TCRdb, the RACE reads were re-called with MiXCR into one record per CDR3 protein. The profile covers around 200,000 distinct CDR3 sequences, with just under 30% appearing a single time and roughly 3% taken by the ten largest. Time point meaning: pre-sensitization, week 0. Treatment described: therapeutic diphenylcyclopropenone sensitization with weekly scalp DPC. The receptor was derived from a woman in her 30s with alopecia areata. Some clones in this sample may be carry-over from other donors' samples. The sample in question was whole blood, obtained in connection with sensitization to the hapten diphenylcyclopropenone (DPC). The rearrangement uses TRBV9 and TRBJ2-3; D is perhaps TRBD2 (6 bases). CDR3 nucleotides: TGTGCCAGCAGCGAGGACGGGGGAGCTACAGATACGCAGTATTTT. Amino acid sequence: CASSEDGGATDTQYF.